A single sample is the source of the 23 T cell receptor beta chains below, sequenced in a study of blood T cell repertoires in COVID-19. Libraries were prepared by immunoSEQ multiplex PCR; TCRdb keeps only in-frame clonotypes and omits some of them. The sample holds under 150,000 clones, 75% to 90% seen once. Sequencing was carried out using peripheral blood. All receptors come from a woman in her sixties with active COVID-19.

In its sample, this clone was seen a few times. CDR3 in amino acids: CASSQNGLINEQFF. In DNA form, the CDR3 reads TGTGCCAGCAGCCAAAATGGACTCATCAATGAGCAGTTCTTC. The V and J genes are TRBV4-2 and TRBJ2-1, with D possibly matching TRBD2 (5 bases). CDR3 length: 14 amino acids. The V gene lost 2 bases and the J gene lost 6 bases, with 11 bases spanning the gap. Germline V gives CDR1 LGHNA, CDR2 YNFKEQ.

The chain has TRBV6-1 and TRBJ2-1; 11 nucleotides match TRBD2. The CDR3 is made up of 15 amino acids. The germline V gene has CDR1 MNHNS and CDR2 SASEGT. Germline trimming cut 1 base from V and 13 bases from J; bases unmatched to any gene: 9. The CDR3 region is CASSEVVAGGESQFF. The CDR3 bases are TGTGCCAGCAGTGAAGTTGTAGCGGGAGGGGAATCTCAGTTCTTC.

The chain is built from TRBV30 and TRBJ2-1, with TRBD2 identical over 12 bases. Trimming removed 3 bases from V and 9 bases from J; junction bases left unmatched: 6. The CDR3 loop spans 14 amino acids. Germline V CDR1 and CDR2: GTSNPN, SVGIG (reference sequence). Written as DNA, the CDR3 is TGTGCCTGGAGGACTAGCGGGAGAACGGGTGAGCAGTTCTTC. It codes for CAWRTSGRTGEQFF.

The chain is built from TRBV28 and TRBJ1-1; TRBD1 might be the D (5 bases). V lost 0 bases and J 1 base, leaving 9 bases between the germline ends. The CDR3 has 15 residues. Looked up from germline, CDR1 is MDHEN and CDR2 is SYDVKM. The CDR3: CASSLWGGWNTEAFF. The CDR3 nucleotides read TGTGCCAGCAGTTTATGGGGGGGGTGGAACACTGAAGCTTTCTTT.

This clone was counted a single time. The V gene is TRBV28, the J gene TRBJ2-2; 8 bases line up with TRBD2. Trimming took 1 base from V and 6 from J; bases not matched to a gene: 16. Germline-derived CDR1 and CDR2 are MDHEN and SYDVKM. CDR3 length: 19 residues. CDR3 in amino acids: CASSLFGLAGPLPSGELFF. CDR3 nucleotides: TGTGCCAGCAGTTTATTTGGGCTAGCGGGTCCTCTTCCGTCCGGGGAGCTGTTTTTT.

This clone has just a few counts. The chain couples TRBV28 to TRBJ2-7, with 9 bases lining up with TRBD2. Germline loops: CDR1 MDHEN, CDR2 SYDVKM. This CDR3 region has 15 residues. Trimming took 6 bases from V and 2 from J; bases not matched to a gene: 8. The CDR3 nucleotides read TGTGCCAGCAGATACCTTAGCGGGGGAACCTACGAGCAGTACTTC. Translation gives CASRYLSGGTYEQYF.

The chain carries TRBV7-8 and TRBJ2-7; TRBD1 aligns across 8 bases. This CDR3 contains 15 residues. Germline V lookup: CDR1 SGHVS, CDR2 FQNEAQ. The J segment lost 0 bases and the V segment lost 3 bases, leaving 4 bases of the junction unmatched. The CDR3, as DNA: TGTGCCAGCAGCTTTGGACAGGGATTCTCCTACGAGCAGTACTTC. It yields the protein CASSFGQGFSYEQYF.

The V call is TRBV2, the J call TRBJ2-7, with TRBD1 identical over 8 bases. CDR3 length equals 15 residues. CDR1 and CDR2 (germline): SNHLY, FYNNEI. The V gene end was trimmed by 7 bases and the J gene end by 2 bases; junction bases not matched to a gene: 10. In nucleotides, the CDR3 is TGTGCCAGCACTACTTCCAGGGGGCAGGCCTACGAGCAGTACTTC. As protein: CASTTSRGQAYEQYF. The full variable domain, rest sourced from reference TRBV2 and TRBJ2-7, is EPEVTQTPSHQVTQMGQEVILRCVPISNHLYFYWYRQILGQKVEFLVSFYNNEISEKSEIFDDQFSVERPDGSNFTLKIRSTKLEDSAMYFCASTTSRGQAYEQYFGPGTRLTVT.

The chain combines TRBV9 with TRBJ1-4; D call uncertain. Trimming pared 0 bases from V and 6 bases from J, leaving 15 bases between. In germline, CDR1 is SGDLS, CDR2 YYNGEE. CDR3 size: 16 residues. CDR3 region: CASSVAIGQGDEKLFF. CDR3 DNA sequence: TGTGCCAGCAGCGTAGCAATTGGTCAAGGAGATGAAAAACTGTTTTTT.

The gene calls are TRBV7-9 and TRBJ2-5; TRBD2 agrees at 8 bases. Germline V gene sequence: CDR1 SEHNR, CDR2 FQNEAQ (reference sequence). CDR3 length: 14 residues. V was pared by 3 bases and J by 8 bases, with 8 bases of the junction left unmatched. The chain's CDR3 is CASSFVLAADTQYF. The CDR3 nucleotides are TGTGCCAGCAGCTTTGTACTAGCGGCAGATACCCAGTACTTC.

This clone occurred once. The V gene is TRBV2, the J gene TRBJ2-5; a weak D match, TRBD1 (6 bases). CDR3 length: 13 amino acids. Germline CDR1 and CDR2: SNHLY and FYNNEI. V lost 4 bases, J lost 11 bases, and 17 bases lay in between. CDR3 in amino acids: CASSVLGSGEQYF. The CDR3 DNA is TGTGCCAGCAGTGTTCTGGGATCAGGGGAGCAGTACTTC. The complete variable domain, with remaining parts taken from reference TRBV2 and TRBJ2-5, reads EPEVTQTPSHQVTQMGQEVILRCVPISNHLYFYWYRQILGQKVEFLVSFYNNEISEKSEIFDDQFSVERPDGSNFTLKIRSTKLEDSAMYFCASSVLGSGEQYFGPGTRLLVL.

This chain links TRBV5-6 with TRBJ2-5; 7 nucleotides line up with TRBD1. The CDR3 consists of 15 residues. Germline CDR1 SGHDT, CDR2 YYEEEE. V was pared by 4 bases and J by 4 bases, with 10 bases of the junction left unmatched. CDR3 coding DNA: TGTGCCAGCAGCCCGGGACAGTTTCTAGGAGAGACCCAGTACTTC. Its protein is CASSPGQFLGETQYF.

The V call is TRBV6-5, the J call TRBJ2-4; TRBD1 agrees at 9 bases. The CDR3 totals 14 residues. V was pared by 4 bases and J by 5 bases, with 3 bases of the junction left unmatched. In germline, CDR1 is MNHEY, CDR2 SVGAGI. The chain's CDR3 is CASSSGQGQNIQYF. The CDR3 region has the DNA TGTGCCAGCAGTTCCGGACAGGGGCAAAACATTCAGTACTTC.

As DNA, the CDR3 is TGTGCCAGCAGCTTAGGAAGTACTGGGGGACAAGGATCCTACGAGCAGTACTTC. This encodes CASSLGSTGGQGSYEQYF. The chain uses TRBV7-6 and TRBJ2-7; D possibly corresponds to TRBD1 (6 bases). The CDR3 contains 18 residues. Germline lookup yields CDR1 SGHVS and CDR2 FNYEAQ. V gave up 1 base and J gave up 1 base, with 20 bases separating them.

The chain links TRBV2 to TRBJ2-1; 9 nucleotides align to TRBD2. V shed 6 bases, J shed 6 bases, and the junction held 6 bases outside the gene matches. Germline V lookup: CDR1 SNHLY, CDR2 FYNNEI. There are 14 residues in the CDR3. This CDR3 is CASSGGTSTNEQFF. The CDR3 bases are TGTGCCAGCAGCGGTGGGACTAGCACCAATGAGCAGTTCTTC.

The chain recombines TRBV5-1 with TRBJ2-7, with 9 positions matching TRBD2. This CDR3 region has 14 residues. V shed 3 bases, J shed 0 bases, and the junction held 1 base outside the gene matches. Germline V lookup: CDR1 SGHRS, CDR2 YFSETQ. The CDR3 is CASSWGLASYEQYF. For the CDR3, the DNA is TGCGCCAGCAGCTGGGGACTAGCCTCCTACGAGCAGTACTTC.

The V call is TRBV4-1, the J call TRBJ2-2; 13 bases are shared with TRBD2. This CDR3 is built from 18 residues. Germline CDR1 MGHRA, CDR2 YSYEKL. V lost 4 bases and J lost 5; bases outside the gene matches: 10. CDR3: CASSPNILAGGWTGELFF. In DNA, the CDR3 is TGCGCCAGCAGCCCAAACATACTAGCGGGAGGGTGGACCGGGGAGCTGTTTTTT.

V gene TRBV6-5 combines with J gene TRBJ2-7, with 12 bases identical to TRBD2. Germline CDR1 reads MNHEY; CDR2 reads SVGAGI. The CDR3 loop spans 15 amino acids. V shed 6 bases and J 5 bases; nucleotides not matched to a gene: 8. CDR3 in DNA: TGTGCCAGCAGCTCCCGCCGACTAGCGGGAGACGAGCAGTACTTC. Amino acids: CASSSRRLAGDEQYF.

The J gene is TRBJ1-2, the V gene TRBV25-1, with no clear D. The V and J ends lost 4 bases and 1 base respectively, with 7 bases between them. This CDR3 is 13 amino acids long. Germline V gene sequence: CDR1 MGHDK, CDR2 SYGVNS. The CDR3 reads CASSGEGNYGYTF. The CDR3 DNA follows: TGTGCCAGCAGTGGTGAGGGTAACTATGGCTACACCTTC.

The V call is TRBV7-9, the J call TRBJ2-3, with 8 nucleotides matching TRBD2. The CDR3 is made up of 16 amino acids. Germline lookup yields CDR1 SEHNR and CDR2 FQNEAQ (reference sequence). With 5 bases clipped from V and 0 bases from J, the junction kept 7 bases outside the gene matches. The CDR3: CASSPIAGPSTDTQYF. CDR3 nucleotides: TGTGCCAGCAGCCCGATAGCGGGACCAAGCACAGATACGCAGTATTTT.

This clone was recorded once. The chain combines TRBV29-1 with TRBJ2-2, with 10 nucleotides matching TRBD2. V shed 7 bases, J shed 2 bases, and the junction held 10 bases outside the gene matches. Germline V gives CDR1 SQVTM, CDR2 ANQGSEA. The CDR3 runs 16 residues. This CDR3 is CSATRRTSGNTGELFF. The DNA of the CDR3 is TGCAGCGCAACCCGACGGACTAGCGGAAACACCGGGGAGCTGTTTTTT.

The V and J genes are TRBV3-1 (or the pseudogene TRBV3-2) and TRBJ2-5; D gene uncertain. The CDR3 totals 13 residues. Germline V gives CDR1 LGHDT, CDR2 YNNKEL (reference sequence). The V end was cut by 1 base, the J end by 3 bases, with 6 bases between. CDR3 residues: CASSQGRKETQYF. The DNA of the CDR3 is TGTGCCAGCAGCCAAGGCAGGAAAGAGACCCAGTACTTC.

This rearrangement joins TRBV6-5 to TRBJ2-7, with a possible D match to TRBD2 (6 bases). V was pared by 0 bases and J by 4 bases, with 13 bases between. From germline, CDR1 is MNHEY and CDR2 SVGAGI. The CDR3 covers 15 residues. The CDR3: CASSYSEGPFYEQYF. The CDR3 nucleotides read TGTGCCAGCAGTTACTCGGAGGGCCCTTTTTACGAGCAGTACTTC.